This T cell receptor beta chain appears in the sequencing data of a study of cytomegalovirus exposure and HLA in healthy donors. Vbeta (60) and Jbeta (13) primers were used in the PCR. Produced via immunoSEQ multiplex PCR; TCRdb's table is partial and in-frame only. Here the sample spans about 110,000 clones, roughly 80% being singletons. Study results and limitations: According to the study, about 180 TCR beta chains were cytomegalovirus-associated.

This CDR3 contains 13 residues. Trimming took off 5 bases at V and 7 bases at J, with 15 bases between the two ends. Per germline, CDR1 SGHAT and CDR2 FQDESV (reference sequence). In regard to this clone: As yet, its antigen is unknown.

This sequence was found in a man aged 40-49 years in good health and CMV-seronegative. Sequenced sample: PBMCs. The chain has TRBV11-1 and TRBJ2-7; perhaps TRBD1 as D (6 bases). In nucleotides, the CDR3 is TGTGCCAGCAGCGAGCGCAGGGGTGGGGAGCAGTACTTC. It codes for CASSERRGGEQYF. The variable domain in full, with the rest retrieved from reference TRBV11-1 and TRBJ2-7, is EAEVAQSPRYKITEKSQAVAFWCDPISGHATLYWYRQILGQGPELLVQFQDESVVDDSQLPKDRFSAERLKGVDSTLKIQPAELGDSAMYLCASSERRGGEQYFGPGTRLTVT.